These 30 T cell receptor beta chains were all obtained from the same sample, sequenced in a study of tumor-infiltrating lymphocytes in primary liver carcinoma. Extraction of RNA together with DNA used about 18-31 mg of unsorted bulk tissue. Production of TCR beta cDNA used 500 ng total RNA together with a constant-region primer. TCR beta libraries came from three nested multiplex PCR rounds using slightly modified ARM-PCR. The first two PCR rounds used TRBV1-TRBV30 primers with a Cbeta primer, roughly 10 cycles each. Each CDR3 protein is one row after TCRdb ran MiXCR on the multiplex PCR reads. Of 20,000 to 30,000 distinct CDR3 sequences in the sample, roughly three quarters were seen once. The sequencing sample was made of liver tumor tissue from sampling region 5. Documented subset: tumor region T5, tumor centre. These receptors all stem from a woman between 25 and 40 years old with primary liver carcinoma and hepatitis B virus infection.

Of note for this clonotype: A junction boundary mismatches the germline segment, possibly from a read error. V usage is TRBV11-2 and J usage is TRBJ2-1, with 13 bases identical to TRBD2. CDR1 and CDR2 from the germline V gene are SGHAT and FQNNGV. This CDR3 region has 16 residues. CDR3 DNA: TGTGCCAGCAGGGTTACTAGCGGGAGGGCTGACAATGAGCAGATCTTC. Translated: CASRVTSGRADNEQIF.

This chain joins TRBV7-9 and TRBJ2-5, with TRBD2 as a possible D gene (5 bases). The V end was cut by 5 bases, the J end by 1 base, with 11 bases between. The CDR3 totals 14 residues. CDR1 SEHNR and CDR2 FQNEAQ come from the germline V gene (reference sequence). CDR3 coding DNA: TGTGCCAGCAGCCCCGGAGGCGGCCAAGAGACCCAGTACTTC. Translating it yields CASSPGGGQETQYF. Using reference TRBV7-9 and TRBJ2-5 for the parts outside the CDR3, the full variable domain is DTGVSQNPRHKITKRGQNVTFRCDPISEHNRLYWYRQTLGQGPEFLTYFQNEAQLEKSRLLSDRFSAERPKGSFSTLEIQRTEQGDSAMYLCASSPGGGQETQYFGPGTRLLVL.

As regards this clonotype: A read error is likely, as this CDR3 ends without the conserved phenylalanine or tryptophan. This sequence joins TRBV29-1 and TRBJ2-5; D uncertain. V lost 4 bases and J 3 bases, leaving 12 bases between the germline ends. The CDR3 has 13 residues. Germline V lookup: CDR1 SQVTM, CDR2 ANQGSEA. CDR3 sequence: CSVGPSTKETQYI. In nucleotides, the CDR3 is TGCAGCGTTGGCCCGTCTACCAAAGAGACCCAGTACATC.

This clonotype has more than one count but fewer than ten. A read error may account for a junction end that differs from germline. CDR3 residues: CASSPWGGKLPF. In nucleotides, the CDR3 is TGTGCCAGTAGCCCCTGGGGGGGAAAACTGCCTTTT. The chain recombines TRBV11-2 with TRBJ1-4; D possibly corresponds to TRBD1 (5 bases). Germline V gene lookup returns CDR1 SGHAT and CDR2 FQNNGV. CDR3 length: 12 amino acids. The entire variable domain, with the rest obtained from reference TRBV11-2 and TRBJ1-4, is as follows: EAGVAQSPRYKIIEKRQSVAFWCNPISGHATLYWYQQILGQGPKLLIQFQNNGVVDDSQLPKDRFSAERLKGVDSTLKIQPAKLEDSAVYLCASSPWGGKLPFGSGTQLSVL.

V is TRBV7-8 and J is TRBJ2-3; a weak D match, TRBD2 (6 bases). Trimming cost V 7 bases and J 0 bases, with 17 bases left between them. The CDR3 runs to 16 residues. The germline CDR1 and CDR2 sequences are SGHVS and FQNEAQ. This chain's CDR3 is CASTSGEDISTDTQYF. CDR3 coding DNA: TGTGCCAGCACCTCCGGGGAGGATATTAGCACAGATACGCAGTATTTT.

As concerns this clonotype: This may come from a read error, since a much larger clone is one base off. The V call is TRBV20-1, the J call TRBJ1-5; no definite D call. CDR1 is DFQATT and CDR2 is SNEGSKA in the germline V gene (reference sequence). V dropped 4 bases and J dropped 3 bases, with 10 bases sitting between them. CDR3 length equals 13 residues. The CDR3, as DNA: TGCAGTGCTAAAAGGGTCTTCAATCAGCCCCAGCATTTT. This gives the protein CSAKRVFNQPQHF.

In the case of this clonotype: One end of the junction varies from germline; a read error may be responsible. V and J are TRBV7-8 and TRBJ2-7; tentative D call: TRBD2 (6 bases). Germline V gene lookup returns CDR1 SGHVS and CDR2 FQNEAQ. The CDR3 has 18 amino acids. This chain's CDR3 is CASSSGSGRTTSSYELYF. The CDR3 DNA reads as TGTGCCAGCAGCTCGGGTAGCGGTCGTACTACGAGCTCCTACGAGCTGTACTTC.

This clonotype was detected a few times. The missing conserved phenylalanine or tryptophan at the end of this CDR3 makes a read error likely. The chain recombines TRBV6-5 with TRBJ1-4; D possibly corresponds to TRBD1 (6 bases). Looked up from germline, CDR1 is MNHEY and CDR2 is SVGAGI. This CDR3 contains 13 residues. The CDR3 region is CASRDSRNERLFY. The CDR3 nucleotides are TGTGCCAGCAGGGACAGCCGGAATGAAAGACTGTTTTAT.

About this clonotype itself: The CDR3 ends on some other residue instead of the conserved phenylalanine or tryptophan, so this is likely a read error. The V gene is TRBV7-3, the J gene TRBJ2-1, with TRBD2 matching 9 bases. The V gene end was trimmed by 6 bases and the J gene end by 10 bases; junction bases not matched to a gene: 7. This CDR3 contains 13 residues. The germline CDR1 and CDR2 sequences are SGHTA and FQGTGA. The CDR3: CASSSTTSGEQFL. Written as DNA, the CDR3 is TGTGCCAGCAGTTCGACGACTAGCGGAGAGCAGTTCCTC.

As regards this clonotype: The CDR3 ends on some other residue instead of the conserved phenylalanine or tryptophan, so this is likely a read error. V usage is TRBV28 and J usage is TRBJ2-3; 8 bases line up with TRBD2. CDR1 is MDHEN and CDR2 is SYDVKM in the germline V gene. This CDR3 has 15 amino acids. The V segment lost 7 bases and the J segment 7 bases; nucleotides outside the gene matches: 13. CDR3 in amino acids: CASTRTSWVTNTQYS. The CDR3 DNA is TGTGCCAGCACTCGGACTAGCTGGGTGACAAATACGCAGTATTCT.

A note on this clonotype: Mismatch with germline at one junction end may stem from a read error. V and J are TRBV4-3 and TRBJ2-7; possibly TRBD2 for D (6 bases). The germline V gene has CDR1 LGHNA and CDR2 YSLEER. This CDR3 has 18 amino acids. The CDR3 loop is CASSQAVTEGRISYEQYF. For the CDR3, the DNA is TGCGCCAGCAGCCAAGCTGTGACGGAGGGTCGCATTAGCTACGAGCAGTACTTT.

Worth noting for this clonotype: One junction end disagrees with the germline gene, perhaps due to a read error. The rearrangement links TRBV28 to TRBJ2-3, with D possibly being TRBD2 (6 bases). The germline V gene encodes CDR1 MDHEN and CDR2 SYDVKM. CDR3 length equals 17 residues. This CDR3 reads CASRGRYGTPEADMQYF. The CDR3 DNA follows: TGTGCCAGCAGAGGACGGTACGGGACTCCAGAGGCAGATATGCAGTATTTT.

This chain connects TRBV7-2 to TRBJ2-7; D is uncertain. Germline V lookup: CDR1 SGHTA, CDR2 FQGNSA. The germline V and J ends were trimmed by 2 bases and 4 bases, with 12 bases remaining between them. This CDR3 comprises 14 residues. The CDR3 region is CASSLSCWIYEQYF. CDR3 DNA sequence: TGTGCCAGCAGCTTATCTTGCTGGATTTACGAGCAGTACTTC.

This clonotype has more than one count but fewer than ten. A read error may be the cause here, since a much bigger clone is one base away. This chain links TRBV11-2 with TRBJ2-1; perhaps TRBD2 as D (6 bases). This CDR3 region has 16 residues. The V gene's germline CDR1 is SGHAT and CDR2 FQNNGV. CDR3 sequence reads: CASSFRLVGDFNELFF. The CDR3 nucleotides are TGTGCCAGCAGCTTTCGACTAGTGGGAGATTTCAATGAGCTGTTCTTC.

On this clonotype: The CDR3 does not end in the conserved phenylalanine or tryptophan, so this is likely a read error. Because the CDR3's place on the DNA is in doubt, the DNA is left out and the CDR3 is given as listed by TCRdb. J is TRBJ2-5 and V is TRBV12-3 or TRBV12-4; TRBD1 was called by the table and not checked on the DNA. The CDR3 is 15 residues long, counting both termini. The CDR3 loop is CASSTYPGSDETHYL.

For this clonotype: It may be a read error: a sequence one base away is much more abundant. This sequence joins TRBV6-6 and TRBJ1-5; 12 nucleotides match TRBD1. CDR3 size: 15 residues. Per the germline V gene, CDR1 is MNHNY and CDR2 is SVGAGI (reference sequence). CDR3 nucleotide sequence: TGTACCAGCAGTCACGGGACAGGGGGCAATCTGCCCCAGCATTTT. The encoded protein is CTSSHGTGGNLPQHF.

Turning to this clonotype: As the CDR3 is not closed by the conserved phenylalanine or tryptophan, this likely results from a read error. The DNA is left out, because the CDR3 cannot be placed on it with certainty; the CDR3 is given as TCRdb lists it. V gene TRBV29-1 combines with J gene TRBJ1-2; TRBD1 was called by the table and not checked on the DNA. CDR1 is SQVTM, CDR2 ANQGSEA, per germline. The CDR3 adds up to 12 amino acids, both ends counted. The CDR3 loop is CSLVPWGGGCTL.

Worth noting for this clonotype: The junction departs from the called germline gene at one end, perhaps through a read error. The gene calls are TRBV4-1 and TRBJ1-2; 8 positions match TRBD1. Germline CDR1 is MGHRA and CDR2 is YSYEKL. The CDR3 length is 16 residues. The CDR3 region has the DNA TGTGCCAGCAGCCAAGGCCTGACCAGGGGGCCGGACGGCTACACCTTC. This sequence encodes CASSQGLTRGPDGYTF.

A remark on this clonotype: Since no conserved phenylalanine or tryptophan closes the CDR3, a read error is the likely cause. The chain combines TRBV11-3 with TRBJ2-1, with TRBD2 matching over 14 bases. Germline lookup yields CDR1 SGHNT and CDR2 YENEEA. CDR3 size: 15 residues. The CDR3 loop reads CLSSRLAGGGYEQFI. CDR3 DNA sequence: TGTCTCAGCAGCCGACTAGCGGGGGGGGGGTATGAGCAGTTCATC.

The chain uses TRBV28 and TRBJ1-2; D uncertain. The germline V gene encodes CDR1 MDHEN and CDR2 SYDVKM. V dropped 8 bases and J dropped 1 base, with 32 bases sitting between them. This CDR3 has 20 residues. CDR3 DNA: TGTGCCAGCTCCACGGGCAGCCTAGTTCCCCGTCAGCATATTAACTATGGCTACACCTTC. The encoded protein is CASSTGSLVPRQHINYGYTF.

On this clonotype: Possible read error: a much larger clone is one base away. The chain employs TRBV29-1 and TRBJ2-4; 8 bases are a match to TRBD1. V lost 4 bases, J lost 9 bases, and 5 bases stayed unmatched. The CDR3 is 12 amino acids. Germline V gene lookup returns CDR1 SQVTM and CDR2 ANQGSEA. The CDR3 loop is CSVGTGISIQYF. The CDR3 bases are TGCAGCGTTGGGACAGGGATAAGCATTCAGTACTTC.

Comment on this clonotype: This may be a read error, as it is one base from a much larger clone. The CDR3 DNA is TGTGCCAGCGGTATGAGACTTGGACCTTACAATGAGCAGTTCTTC. This encodes CASGMRLGPYNEQFF. This sequence joins TRBV28 and TRBJ2-1; D gene uncertain. Trimming removed 8 bases from V and 4 bases from J, with 18 bases in between. Germline CDR1 MDHEN, CDR2 SYDVKM. The CDR3 is 15 residues long.

The J gene is TRBJ2-7, the V gene TRBV5-1; D remains unclear. V dropped 0 bases and J dropped 13 bases, with 20 bases sitting between them. The germline CDR1 and CDR2 sequences are SGHRS and YFSETQ. CDR3 length: 14 residues. The CDR3 DNA reads as TGCGCCAGCAGCTTGGACAGATTTCGGCAAGAGCCATACTTC. Protein: CASSLDRFRQEPYF.

This clonotype was recorded a few times. The rearrangement links TRBV11-3 to TRBJ1-6, with a possible D match to TRBD1 (5 bases). Germline V gene sequence: CDR1 SGHNT, CDR2 YENEEA. The length of the CDR3 is 13 residues. V was trimmed by 2 bases and J by 8 bases, leaving 7 bases between them. DNA of the CDR3: TGTGCCAGCAGCTTACAGGGAGATTCACCCCTCCACTTT. It encodes CASSLQGDSPLHF.

This chain connects TRBV28 to TRBJ1-5; D gene uncertain. The CDR3 covers 12 residues. The V gene's germline CDR1 is MDHEN and CDR2 SYDVKM. Between the trimmed V and J ends, which lost 8 bases and 7 bases, there was a span of 12 bases. CDR3 residues: CASGPGGQPQHF. DNA of the CDR3: TGTGCCAGCGGGCCAGGAGGACAGCCCCAGCATTTT.

Worth noting for this clonotype: Its ends do not fully match the called genes, so a read error is possible. The chain couples TRBV6-1 to TRBJ2-2; D possibly uses TRBD1 or TRBD2 (6 bases each). Germline loops: CDR1 MNHNS, CDR2 SASEGT. The CDR3 spans 19 residues. As DNA, the CDR3 is TGTGCCAGCAGTGAAATCCCTCCCGGGGGCGCCGCGAACACCGGGGAGCTGGTTTTT. It encodes CASSEIPPGGAANTGELVF.

Comment on this clonotype: Because it lacks the conserved phenylalanine or tryptophan at the end, this CDR3 is likely a read error. The rearrangement joins TRBV11-2 to TRBJ2-7; a possible D gene is TRBD2 (6 bases). The germline V and J ends were trimmed by 8 bases and 2 bases, with 25 bases remaining between them. The CDR3 spans 17 residues. Germline CDR1 is SGHAT and CDR2 is FQNNGV. The CDR3: CASCITGAGSWTYEQYS. The DNA of the CDR3 is TGTGCCAGCTGTATCACAGGAGCGGGCTCTTGGACCTACGAGCAGTACTCC.

This clonotype was detected only once. Germline is not matched at one junction end, which may reflect a read error. The chain couples TRBV30 to TRBJ2-7; D call uncertain. This CDR3 is built from 12 residues. Germline V lookup: CDR1 GTSNPN, CDR2 SVGIG (reference sequence). CDR3 amino acids: CAWGRLRYEQYF. CDR3 in DNA: TGTGCCTGGGGCAGGCTACGGTACGAGCAATACTTC. Complete variable domain (other parts from reference TRBV30 and TRBJ2-7): SQTIHQWPATLVQPVGSPLSLECTVEGTSNPNLYWYRQAAGRGLQLLFYSVGIGQISSEVPQNLSASRPQDRQFILSSKKLLLSDSGFYLCAWGRLRYEQYFGPGTRLTVT.

Only a few counts were recorded for this clonotype. Sequence at one end of the junction differs from germline and may be a read error. The genes are TRBV12-5 and TRBJ2-7; D assignment may be TRBD1 or TRBD2 (5 bases each). This CDR3 has 13 amino acids. Per germline, CDR1 LGHNT and CDR2 FRNRAP. CDR3 amino acids: CGSAPGTVHEQYF. The CDR3 coding sequence is TGTGGTAGTGCCCCCGGGACGGTCCACGAGCAGTACTTC.

This clonotype was found once. A read error is likely, as this CDR3 ends without the conserved phenylalanine or tryptophan. The chain combines TRBV11-3 with TRBJ2-3, with D tentatively TRBD2 (6 bases). Germline V gene data show CDR1 as SGHNT and CDR2 as YENEEA. The CDR3 consists of 16 residues. CDR3 bases: TGTGCCAGCAGCTCCGGGAGCGGGCGAGACACAAATACGCAGTATTAT. Protein product: CASSSGSGRDTNTQYY.